These 4 T cell receptor beta chains came from one sample sequenced in a study of T cell responses to AZD1222 COVID-19 vaccine. Data came from immunoSEQ multiplex PCR; TCRdb stores just in-frame clones and leaves some out. The sample lists around 100,000 clones; around nine tenths were seen once. Here the sequenced sample was peripheral blood, taken on day 0 of AZD1222 vaccination. These receptors originate from an adult in good health.

A remark on this clone: Other nucleotide sequences from this sample produce the same CDR3. The chain is built from TRBV5-1 and TRBJ2-7; D possibly corresponds to TRBD1 (6 bases). Trimming pared 0 bases from V and 2 bases from J, leaving 12 bases between. The CDR3 is 15 residues long. Germline assignment: CDR1 SGHRS and CDR2 YFSETQ. DNA of the CDR3: TGCGCCAGCAGCTTGGCTGGGGGCCTTACCTACGAGCAGTACTTC. Translating it yields CASSLAGGLTYEQYF.

The chain links TRBV5-1 to TRBJ1-3; no reliable D call. Trimming removed 0 bases at V and 6 bases at J, with 10 bases between. There are 14 residues in the CDR3. The germline V gene has CDR1 SGHRS and CDR2 YFSETQ. CDR3 amino acids: CASSLGSPVNTIYF. The DNA for the CDR3 is TGCGCCAGCAGCTTGGGCAGCCCCGTAAACACCATATATTTT.

The chain has TRBV7-9 and TRBJ1-2, with D possibly TRBD1 on 6 matching bases. Between the trimmed V and J ends, which lost 5 bases and 7 bases, there was a span of 14 bases. The CDR3 covers 13 residues. CDR1 and CDR2 (germline): SEHNR, FQNEAQ (reference sequence). CDR3 coding DNA: TGTGCCAGCAGCCCTTGGGGGGCTGGTGGCTACACCTTC. As protein: CASSPWGAGGYTF. The full variable domain, with the rest looked up from reference TRBV7-9 and TRBJ1-2, is DTGVSQNPRHKITKRGQNVTFRCDPISEHNRLYWYRQTLGQGPEFLTYFQNEAQLEKSRLLSDRFSAERPKGSFSTLEIQRTEQGDSAMYLCASSPWGAGGYTFGSGTRLTVV.

The chain combines TRBV2 with TRBJ2-3, with D possibly being TRBD2 (6 bases). The V end lost 4 bases, the J end lost 5 bases, and 13 bases lay between the germline ends. From germline, CDR1 is SNHLY and CDR2 FYNNEI. The CDR3 length is 14 residues. The CDR3 region is CASSVWRGVDTQYF. The CDR3 coding sequence is TGTGCCAGCAGTGTCTGGCGGGGCGTAGATACGCAGTATTTT.